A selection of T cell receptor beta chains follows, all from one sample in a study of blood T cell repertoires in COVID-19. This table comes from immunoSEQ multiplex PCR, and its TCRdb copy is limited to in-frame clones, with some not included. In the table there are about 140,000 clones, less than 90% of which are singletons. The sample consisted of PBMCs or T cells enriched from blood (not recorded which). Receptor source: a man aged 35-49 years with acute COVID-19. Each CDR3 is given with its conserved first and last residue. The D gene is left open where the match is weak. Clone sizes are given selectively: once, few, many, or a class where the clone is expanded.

cdr3_nt: TGCGCCAGCAGTCCGGGACAGGGTCAAAAGCAGTACTTC; cdr3_aa: CASSPGQGQKQYF; clone_size: -; v_call: TRBV10-1; j_call: TRBJ2-7; d_call: TRBD1
cdr3_nt: TGTGCCAGCAGCAAAGGACAGGGCGTTTCGGGGGAGCTGTTTTTT; cdr3_aa: CASSKGQGVSGELFF; clone_size: once; v_call: TRBV4-2; j_call: TRBJ2-2; d_call: TRBD1
cdr3_nt: TGTGCCAGCAGCCAAGGACAGGGAGGTAGCACAGATACGCAGTATTTT; cdr3_aa: CASSQGQGGSTDTQYF; clone_size: few; v_call: TRBV5-6; j_call: TRBJ2-3; d_call: TRBD1
cdr3_nt: TGCGCCAGCAGCTTCCAGGGGCCCGCACAGGGGCTAGGGCACACTGAAGCTTTCTTT; cdr3_aa: CASSFQGPAQGLGHTEAFF; clone_size: -; v_call: TRBV5-1; j_call: TRBJ1-1; d_call: TRBD1
cdr3_nt: TGCGCCAGCAGCCACCCCTCTCGGACTAGCGGGGGACGCACAGATACGCAGTATTTT; cdr3_aa: CASSHPSRTSGGRTDTQYF; clone_size: -; v_call: TRBV4-1; j_call: TRBJ2-3; d_call: TRBD2
cdr3_nt: TGCGCCAGCAGCTTGAGTACCGGGGTGTCAGAAGCTTTCTTT; cdr3_aa: CASSLSTGVSEAFF; clone_size: -; v_call: TRBV5-1; j_call: TRBJ1-1; d_call: -
cdr3_nt: TGTGCCAGCAGACCCACCTACTCGGGCACCGGGGAGCTGTTTTTT; cdr3_aa: CASRPTYSGTGELFF; clone_size: -; v_call: TRBV7-9; j_call: TRBJ2-2; d_call: -
cdr3_nt: TGTGCCAGCAGGCGGACGGGAGAAAGCGAGCAGTACTTC; cdr3_aa: CASRRTGESEQYF; clone_size: -; v_call: TRBV28; j_call: TRBJ2-7; d_call: -
cdr3_nt: TGTGCCAGTAGTACGGAAAGGGACAGGGAAGAGACCCAGTACTTC; cdr3_aa: CASSTERDREETQYF; clone_size: -; v_call: TRBV19; j_call: TRBJ2-5; d_call: TRBD1
cdr3_nt: TGTGCCAGCAGCACTTCCACCGGGGAGCTGTTTTTT; cdr3_aa: CASSTSTGELFF; clone_size: -; v_call: TRBV5-4; j_call: TRBJ2-2; d_call: -
cdr3_nt: TGTGCCAGCAGTTACCCAGGGTTGAGCTCCTACAATGAGCAGTTCTTC; cdr3_aa: CASSYPGLSSYNEQFF; clone_size: -; v_call: TRBV28; j_call: TRBJ2-1; d_call: -
cdr3_nt: TGTGCCAGCAGCTTAGTTGGGCGTCTACATAGCAATCAGCCCCAGCATTTT; cdr3_aa: CASSLVGRLHSNQPQHF; clone_size: once; v_call: TRBV7-8; j_call: TRBJ1-5; d_call: -
cdr3_nt: TGTGCCACCAGTGATGAGACCGGGACAGGGGAAGAGACCCAGTACTTC; cdr3_aa: CATSDETGTGEETQYF; clone_size: once; v_call: TRBV24-1; j_call: TRBJ2-5; d_call: TRBD1
cdr3_nt: TGTGCCAGCAGTTCCACCCGGGAGACCCAGTACTTC; cdr3_aa: CASSSTRETQYF; clone_size: -; v_call: TRBV28; j_call: TRBJ2-5; d_call: -
cdr3_nt: TGTGCCAGCAGCTTGGGACAGCCAACCACTGAAGCTTTCTTT; cdr3_aa: CASSLGQPTTEAFF; clone_size: -; v_call: TRBV5-4; j_call: TRBJ1-1; d_call: -
cdr3_nt: TGTGCCAGCAGCTTAGAACTAGCGGAGACCCAGTACTTC; cdr3_aa: CASSLELAETQYF; clone_size: -; v_call: TRBV7-8; j_call: TRBJ2-5; d_call: TRBD2
cdr3_nt: TGTGCCAGCAACTCCCCCGGGACACCTAACAATGAGCAGTTCTTC; cdr3_aa: CASNSPGTPNNEQFF; clone_size: -; v_call: TRBV6-5; j_call: TRBJ2-1; d_call: -
cdr3_nt: TGTGCCAGCAGCCCGGGACTAGCGGGAGGTAACGAGCAGTACTTC; cdr3_aa: CASSPGLAGGNEQYF; clone_size: few; v_call: TRBV7-9; j_call: TRBJ2-7; d_call: TRBD2
cdr3_nt: TGTGCCAGCAGCATAACGGGGGGCGGCTCCGGGGCCAACGTCCTGACTTTC; cdr3_aa: CASSITGGGSGANVLTF; clone_size: -; v_call: TRBV28; j_call: TRBJ2-6; d_call: -
cdr3_nt: TGTGCCAGCAGTAGGGACAGGGGGGACCTAGAGGGCTACACCTTC; cdr3_aa: CASSRDRGDLEGYTF; clone_size: -; v_call: TRBV2; j_call: TRBJ1-2; d_call: TRBD1
cdr3_nt: TGTGCCAGCAGCTTAGCGGTCCAGGGGGCTGAAGCTTTCTTT; cdr3_aa: CASSLAVQGAEAFF; clone_size: -; v_call: TRBV11-2; j_call: TRBJ1-1; d_call: TRBD1
cdr3_nt: TGTGCCAGCAGCCGGAGGGACGGGGCCTACGAGCAGTACTTC; cdr3_aa: CASSRRDGAYEQYF; clone_size: -; v_call: TRBV7-2; j_call: TRBJ2-7; d_call: -
cdr3_nt: TGTGCCAGTAGTATAGCGTCAGTTAGCAATCAGCCCCAGCATTTT; cdr3_aa: CASSIASVSNQPQHF; clone_size: -; v_call: TRBV19; j_call: TRBJ1-5; d_call: -